This TCR beta chain originates from a study of control samples from healthy donors and cancer patients (dated by TCRdb to 2020 to 2022). As to this clone: Its antigen remains undetermined. The sample holds no much larger clone one base away, and base qualities are not on file.

Library creation used the immunoSEQ multiplex PCR assay. As stored in TCRdb, this immuneACCESS dataset retains in-frame rearrangements with V and J assigned. A fraction of the clones does not appear; measured against another copy, unresolved V genes explain less than half of the discrepancy, and the remainder lacks a known reason. The sample has approximately 150,000 clones on record, about 90% of them singletons. The top ten clonotypes cover about 7.6% of the sample. From its cysteine to its phenylalanine, the CDR3 spans 16 amino acids. The sequence is cut down to CDR3 DNA, 48 bases in frame from base 1.

Sequencing was performed on blood. This TCR derives from a man between 18 and 29 years old in good health. The rearranged chain carries TRBV21-1 and TRBJ2-7; TRBD1 reflects the table's D call only, with no check against the DNA. TRBV21-1 represents a pseudogene. The DNA is as follows: TGTGCCAGCAGCAGGGGACAGGGGGCACAATCCTACGAGCAGTACTTC. Its protein is CASSRGQGAQSYEQYF.